This T cell receptor beta chain was found in a study of blood T cells in healthy people across ages. V lost 0 bases and J 8 bases, leaving 13 bases between the germline ends. The CDR3 has 14 residues. CDR1 DFQATT and CDR2 SNEGSKA come from the germline V gene (reference sequence). Primers used in a second PCR of roughly 6 to 11 cycles were a sample-barcoded 5' primer and a J-beta primer mix. In TCRdb, the 5' RACE reads were re-called with MiXCR into one record per CDR3 protein. Here the sample spans 650,000 to 1,000,000 distinct CDR3 sequences, around 36% being singletons. The gene calls are TRBV20-1 and TRBJ1-4; possible D gene TRBD1, 5 bases. The clonotype originates from a man younger than 30 in good health. The source material was blood. CDR3 in DNA: TGCAGTGCTAGAGACGGAGGGGCGGGAGAAAAACTGTTTTTT. Its protein is CSARDGGAGEKLFF.